This TCR beta chain is drawn from a study of cytomegalovirus exposure and HLA in healthy donors. V lost 2 bases and J lost 4, with 17 bases in between. Germline-derived CDR1 and CDR2 are PRHDT and FYEKMQ (reference sequence). The CDR3 runs to 16 residues. The primer mix had 60 Vbeta and 13 Jbeta primers. Assay used: immunoSEQ multiplex PCR; TCRdb lists only in-frame clones, some missing. The sample records approximately 200,000 clones, 85% being singletons. The receptor was isolated from a woman between 50 and 59 years old in good health and CMV-seronegative. The rearrangement joins TRBV13 to TRBJ1-2; the D gene is possibly TRBD1 (5 bases). Specimen: PBMCs. The CDR3 here is CASSLSSQGRTYGYTF. The CDR3, as DNA: TGTGCCAGCAGCTTAAGTTCCCAGGGAAGGACCTATGGCTACACCTTC. Full variable domain (outside the CDR3, taken from reference TRBV13 and TRBJ1-2): AAGVIQSPRHLIKEKRETATLKCYPIPRHDTVYWYQQGPGQDPQFLISFYEKMQSDKGSIPDRFSAQQFSDYHSELNMSSLELGDSALYFCASSLSSQGRTYGYTFGSGTRLTVV.